Below are 20 T cell receptor beta chains sequenced from a single sample in a study of T cell responses to AZD1222 COVID-19 vaccine. Using immunoSEQ multiplex PCR, the repertoire was profiled, and TCRdb retains in-frame clones only, with some absent. The repertoire holds approximately 140,000 clones, 93% seen once, with 1.5% to 2% in the top ten. Sequenced material: peripheral blood, taken on day 0 of AZD1222 vaccination. These receptors all come from an adult in good health.

This chain connects TRBV7-2 to TRBJ1-5, with D perhaps TRBD1 (5 bases). The germline V and J ends were trimmed by 2 bases and 3 bases, with 11 bases remaining between them. From germline, CDR1 is SGHTA and CDR2 FQGNSA. The CDR3 has 15 amino acids. The CDR3 here is CASSLQGSANQPQHF. As DNA, the CDR3 is TGTGCCAGCAGCTTACAGGGATCTGCCAATCAGCCCCAGCATTTT. The entire variable domain, with the rest obtained from reference TRBV7-2 and TRBJ1-5, is as follows: GAGVSQSPSNKVTEKGKDVELRCDPISGHTALYWYRQSLGQGLEFLIYFQGNSAPDKSGLPSDRFSAERTGGSVSTLTIQRTQQEDSAVYLCASSLQGSANQPQHFGDGTRLSIL.

The rearrangement links TRBV10-3 to TRBJ2-1; D is undetermined. The CDR3 runs 15 residues. Germline assignment: CDR1 ENHRY and CDR2 SYGVKD. V was shortened by 0 bases and J by 5 bases, with 11 bases between the two germline ends. CDR3 residues: CAISESTRGNNEQFF. CDR3 sequence (DNA): TGTGCCATCAGTGAGTCGACTCGAGGAAACAATGAGCAGTTCTTC.

The chain employs TRBV3-1 (or the pseudogene TRBV3-2) and TRBJ1-2, with D unresolved. The CDR3 has 16 residues. Trimming cost V 1 base and J 4 bases, with 16 bases left between them. Germline V lookup: CDR1 LGHDT, CDR2 YNNKEL (reference sequence). CDR3 bases: TGTGCCAGCAGCCAAGGTCTTCCGGGATCGAGCTATGGCTACACCTTC. Its protein product is CASSQGLPGSSYGYTF.

This chain links TRBV18 with TRBJ1-5; perhaps TRBD1 as D (6 bases). CDR3 length: 14 residues. Germline V gene lookup returns CDR1 KGHSH and CDR2 LQKENI. V shed 3 bases and J shed 6 bases, with 12 bases lying between them. CDR3 in amino acids: CASSPAGVGQPQHF. CDR3 DNA: TGTGCCAGCTCACCTGCAGGGGTGGGTCAGCCCCAGCATTTT.

V and J are TRBV16 and TRBJ2-7; no clear D. V was cut by 0 bases and J by 4 bases, with 10 bases left in between. CDR3 length: 14 residues. The germline gives CDR1 KGHSY, CDR2 FQNENV. The CDR3 bases are TGTGCCAGCAGCCAATCTTCCTCCGGGTACGAGCAGTACTTC. Translating gives CASSQSSSGYEQYF.

The chain employs TRBV21-1 and TRBJ2-5; no check of the table's D call, TRBD1, against the DNA was made. TRBV21-1 is reported as a pseudogene. This CDR3 has 16 amino acids. The CDR3 sequence is CASSNLEGAVFRTQYF. The CDR3 DNA reads TGTGCCAGCAGCAATCTTGAGGGGGCGGTATTTAGGACCCAGTACTTC.

This clone was found a few times. The chain links TRBV27 to TRBJ2-7; D gene ambiguous. The CDR3 loop spans 17 amino acids. Trimming removed 0 bases from V and 0 bases from J, with 15 bases in between. Germline V CDR1 and CDR2: MNHEY, SMNVEV (reference sequence). The CDR3 loop is CASSLSPFGKPSYEQYF. The CDR3 region has the DNA TGTGCCAGCAGTTTATCCCCCTTCGGCAAACCCTCCTACGAGCAGTACTTC.

V is TRBV6-5 and J is TRBJ1-5, with TRBD1 matching 8 bases. This CDR3 has 15 residues. Losses at the gene ends were 5 bases for V and 6 bases for J; bases not matched to a gene: 9. Germline loops: CDR1 MNHEY, CDR2 SVGAGI. CDR3 residues: CASSLRHRGGQPQHF. CDR3 nucleotide sequence: TGTGCCAGCAGTCTACGGCACAGGGGGGGTCAGCCCCAGCATTTT.

J is TRBJ2-2 and V is TRBV7-6; 12 bases are a match to TRBD2. J lost 3 bases, V lost 5 bases, and 4 bases had no gene match. The CDR3 contains 16 residues. Per the germline V gene, CDR1 is SGHVS and CDR2 is FNYEAQ. CDR3 DNA: TGTGCCAGCAGCCCCCGACTAGCGGGAGACACCGGGGAGCTGTTTTTT. This codes for CASSPRLAGDTGELFF.

This chain joins TRBV19 and TRBJ2-7, with 10 bases that match TRBD1. Per the germline V gene, CDR1 is LNHDA and CDR2 is SQIVND (reference sequence). Germline trimming cut 6 bases from V and 5 bases from J; bases unmatched to any gene: 10. The length of the CDR3 is 15 residues. The CDR3 nucleotides read TGTGCCAGTAGCGCCGGGACAGGGGTTTTCAACGAGCAGTACTTC. Encoded protein: CASSAGTGVFNEQYF.

The genes are TRBV6-5 and TRBJ1-1, with TRBD1 matching over 8 bases. The CDR3 sequence is 16 residues long. V lost 4 bases to trimming and J lost 0 bases; unmatched junction nucleotides: 7. Per germline, CDR1 MNHEY and CDR2 SVGAGI. The CDR3 DNA is TGTGCCAGCAGTTCCGGGACAGGAGCCATGAACACTGAAGCTTTCTTT. This codes for CASSSGTGAMNTEAFF.

This chain connects TRBV5-4 to TRBJ2-7; 7 bases map to TRBD2. Germline V gives CDR1 SGHNT, CDR2 YYREEE (reference sequence). Trimming took 4 bases from V and 3 from J; bases not matched to a gene: 10. This CDR3 region has 15 residues. In DNA form, the CDR3 reads TGTGCCAGCAGCCCGCGAATTAGCGGGTACTACGAGCAGTACTTC. This sequence encodes CASSPRISGYYEQYF.

The chain has TRBV5-1 and TRBJ2-6; no firm D call. Germline CDR1 is SGHRS and CDR2 is YFSETQ. The CDR3 consists of 15 residues. V was clipped by 0 bases and J by 2 bases, with 6 bases between them. The CDR3 nucleotides read TGCGCCAGCAGCTTGGTGGCAGCTGGGGCCAACGTCCTGACTTTC. This gives the protein CASSLVAAGANVLTF.

The chain links TRBV12-2 to TRBJ2-7; TRBD2 is the table's D call, not checked against the DNA. TRBV12-2 is a listed pseudogene. The CDR3 loop spans 16 amino acids. The CDR3 DNA is TGTGCAAGTCGCTTAGCGCGGGGTTCCCGCTCCTACGAGCAGTACTTC. Amino acids: CASRLARGSRSYEQYF.

The chain is built from TRBV3-1 (or the pseudogene TRBV3-2) and TRBJ2-5, with a tentative D call TRBD2 (5 bases). Germline V gene sequence: CDR1 LGHDT, CDR2 YNNKEL (reference sequence). The CDR3 covers 16 residues. The V and J ends lost 1 base and 5 bases respectively, with 17 bases between them. The CDR3 DNA is TGTGCCAGCAGCCAAGTAGTGGGTAGCGTGCATGAGACCCAGTACTTC. It encodes CASSQVVGSVHETQYF.

Concerning this clone itself: One end of the junction fails to match germline, which may point to a read error. The chain is built from TRBV7-2 and TRBJ1-4; the D gene is possibly TRBD1 (5 bases). The CDR3 length is 13 residues. The germline V gene has CDR1 SGHTA and CDR2 FQGNSA. In nucleotides, the CDR3 is TGTGCCAGCAGCTTAACGGCGGGGGAAAAACTGGTTTTT. Its translation is CASSLTAGEKLVF. The full variable domain, with the rest looked up from reference TRBV7-2 and TRBJ1-4, is GAGVSQSPSNKVTEKGKDVELRCDPISGHTALYWYRQSLGQGLEFLIYFQGNSAPDKSGLPSDRFSAERTGGSVSTLTIQRTQQEDSAVYLCASSLTAGEKLVFGSGTQLSVL.

This sequence joins TRBV19 and TRBJ1-1; D remains ambiguous. From germline, CDR1 is LNHDA and CDR2 SQIVND (reference sequence). CDR3 length equals 14 residues. V lost 1 base and J 0 bases, leaving 6 bases between the germline ends. For the CDR3, the DNA is TGTGCCAGTAGTATAGTCCTGATGAACACTGAAGCTTTCTTT. Translated, it gives CASSIVLMNTEAFF.

In its sample, this clone was seen once. The rearrangement joins TRBV4-1 to TRBJ2-1, with TRBD2 identical over 8 bases. Germline V lookup: CDR1 MGHRA, CDR2 YSYEKL. The CDR3 spans 16 residues. After removal of 4 bases from V and 7 bases from J, the junction contained 12 bases not matched to a gene. In DNA form, the CDR3 reads TGCGCCAGCAGCCTGTTTGGCGGGAGGTCCGGAAATGAGCAGTTCTTC. This translates into CASSLFGGRSGNEQFF.

This chain links TRBV9 with TRBJ1-2; TRBD1 matches 9 bases. Germline V CDR1 and CDR2: SGDLS, YYNGEE. The CDR3 extends over 17 amino acids. After removal of 4 bases from V and 0 bases from J, the junction contained 10 bases not matched to a gene. The CDR3: CASSNPGTGRANYGYTF. Here the CDR3 DNA reads TGTGCCAGCAGCAATCCGGGGACAGGGAGGGCTAACTATGGCTACACCTTC.

The J gene is TRBJ1-4, the V gene TRBV5-1; D call uncertain. CDR1 and CDR2 (germline): SGHRS, YFSETQ. The V gene lost 4 bases and the J gene lost 7 bases, with 8 bases spanning the gap. This CDR3 is built from 12 residues. The CDR3 spells CASSPQGEKLFF. The CDR3 nucleotides are TGCGCCAGCAGCCCCCAAGGTGAAAAACTGTTTTTT.